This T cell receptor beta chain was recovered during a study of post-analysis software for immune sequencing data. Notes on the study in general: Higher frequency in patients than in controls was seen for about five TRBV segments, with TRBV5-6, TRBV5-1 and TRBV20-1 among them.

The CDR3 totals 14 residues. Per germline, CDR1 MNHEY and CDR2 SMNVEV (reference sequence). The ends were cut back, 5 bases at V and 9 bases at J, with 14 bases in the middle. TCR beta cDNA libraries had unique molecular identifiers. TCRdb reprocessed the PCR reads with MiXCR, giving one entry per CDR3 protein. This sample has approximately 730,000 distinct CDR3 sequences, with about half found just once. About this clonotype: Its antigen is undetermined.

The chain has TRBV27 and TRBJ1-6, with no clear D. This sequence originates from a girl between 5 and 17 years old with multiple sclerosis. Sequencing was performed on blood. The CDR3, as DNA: TGTGCCAGCAGTCTCCCCGGGTCGATTTCACCCCTCCACTTT. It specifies CASSLPGSISPLHF.